This TCR beta chain came from a study of blood T cell repertoires in COVID-19. Background on the study: T cells, B-cell-depleted T cells, or PBMCs supplied cDNA or gDNA.

CDR3 length equals 15 residues. CDR1 and CDR2 (germline): SGHNT, YYREEE (reference sequence). Trimming took 4 bases from V and 0 from J, leaving 12 bases between them. Assignments of participants to cohorts depended upon their own reported clinical history. Libraries were prepared by immunoSEQ multiplex PCR; TCRdb keeps only in-frame clonotypes and omits some of them. Found here are about 200,000 clones, 70% to 85% of them singletons; the top ten hold more than 4.5%. The clonotype originates from a woman aged 55-70 years with acute COVID-19. The chain couples TRBV5-4 to TRBJ2-3; possibly TRBD2 for D (6 bases). The sequenced sample consisted of PBMCs or T cells enriched from blood (not recorded which). In DNA, the CDR3 is TGTGCCAGCAGCCCGGGAGAGACTAGCACAGATACGCAGTATTTT. It translates to CASSPGETSTDTQYF.